A selection of T cell receptor beta chains follows, all from one sample in a study of cytomegalovirus exposure and HLA in healthy donors. Clones were read by immunoSEQ multiplex PCR, and TCRdb kept only the in-frame ones, dropping some. This table holds 150,000 to 200,000 clones, more than 65% found once. Sample: PBMCs. These receptors all stem from a woman between 50 and 59 years old in good health and CMV-seronegative. Both conserved end residues are part of each CDR3. Fields, in order: V gene, D gene, clone size, J gene, CDR3 DNA, CDR3 protein. The D gene is left open where the match is weak. Size is stated for part of the rows, as once, few or many counts, or as a class when the clone is expanded.

v_call: TRBV18; d_call: -; clone_size: -; j_call: TRBJ2-1; cdr3_nt: TGTGCCAGCTCACCTCGGCGAGGCGAGCAGTTCTTC; cdr3_aa: CASSPRRGEQFF
v_call: TRBV11-2; d_call: TRBD1; clone_size: few; j_call: TRBJ2-7; cdr3_nt: TGTGCCAGCAGGGGTTTGGCAGGGGGTCCCTACGAGCAGTACTTC; cdr3_aa: CASRGLAGGPYEQYF
v_call: TRBV27; d_call: TRBD1; clone_size: -; j_call: TRBJ1-2; cdr3_nt: TGTGCCAGCAGTATTACGGCTCGCAGGGGGGCTAACTATGGCTACACCTTC; cdr3_aa: CASSITARRGANYGYTF
v_call: TRBV5-1; d_call: TRBD2; clone_size: -; j_call: TRBJ2-7; cdr3_nt: TGCGCCAGCAGCCCGAGGACTAGCGGGAGTACCTACGAGCAGTACTTC; cdr3_aa: CASSPRTSGSTYEQYF
v_call: TRBV2; d_call: -; clone_size: once; j_call: TRBJ2-7; cdr3_nt: TGTGCCAGCAGTGAATGGGGCCGGCAGGACCCTAGAGGGCAGTACTTC; cdr3_aa: CASSEWGRQDPRGQYF
v_call: TRBV11-1; d_call: -; clone_size: -; j_call: TRBJ2-5; cdr3_nt: TGTGCCAGCAGTCCCATACGGAGCGGAGCTCAAGAGACCCAGTACTTC; cdr3_aa: CASSPIRSGAQETQYF
v_call: TRBV29-1; d_call: TRBD1; clone_size: few; j_call: TRBJ2-6; cdr3_nt: TGCAGCGCTGGGACAGGGGGAGGTGACGTCCTGACTTTC; cdr3_aa: CSAGTGGGDVLTF
v_call: TRBV28; d_call: -; clone_size: -; j_call: TRBJ2-7; cdr3_nt: TGTGCCAGCAGTTTTGGTTCCCCGGGAGCCGTGCAGTACTTC; cdr3_aa: CASSFGSPGAVQYF
v_call: TRBV2; d_call: -; clone_size: -; j_call: TRBJ1-5; cdr3_nt: TGTGCCAGCTCGCGGTTTCGGGATAGCAATCAGCCCCAGCATTTT; cdr3_aa: CASSRFRDSNQPQHF
v_call: TRBV7-8; d_call: -; clone_size: -; j_call: TRBJ2-7; cdr3_nt: TGTGCCAGCAGCTCCAGGGAACTGTACTCCTACGAGCAGTACTTC; cdr3_aa: CASSSRELYSYEQYF
v_call: TRBV28; d_call: -; clone_size: -; j_call: TRBJ2-1; cdr3_nt: TGTGCCAGCAGTCCGGACTACCCCTCAATGGAGTTCTTC; cdr3_aa: CASSPDYPSMEFF
v_call: TRBV6-1; d_call: -; clone_size: -; j_call: TRBJ1-1; cdr3_nt: TGTGCCAGCATCTCCGGGGGTGAAGCTTTCTTT; cdr3_aa: CASISGGEAFF
v_call: TRBV19; d_call: TRBD2; clone_size: few; j_call: TRBJ2-1; cdr3_nt: TGTGCCAGAAATCCGGGACTAGGGGACAAGCATGAGCAGTTCTTC; cdr3_aa: CARNPGLGDKHEQFF
v_call: TRBV11-2; d_call: -; clone_size: -; j_call: TRBJ1-2; cdr3_nt: TGTGCCAGCAGCTCCGGGACACAGTATCAGTGGACCTTC; cdr3_aa: CASSSGTQYQWTF
v_call: TRBV11-2; d_call: -; clone_size: -; j_call: TRBJ2-5; cdr3_nt: TGTGCCAGCAGCTTCTACCCCGACAGGTTAGAGACCCAGTACTTC; cdr3_aa: CASSFYPDRLETQYF
v_call: TRBV27; d_call: -; clone_size: -; j_call: TRBJ1-1; cdr3_nt: TGTGCCAGCAGTCGACAGCAGATGGCTGAAGCTTTCTTT; cdr3_aa: CASSRQQMAEAFF
v_call: TRBV13; d_call: TRBD1; clone_size: -; j_call: TRBJ1-3; cdr3_nt: TGTGCCAGCAGCACACCCCCCCCCGGGACAGCGGACGTTGGAAACACCATATATTTT; cdr3_aa: CASSTPPPGTADVGNTIYF
v_call: TRBV11-2; d_call: -; clone_size: -; j_call: TRBJ2-7; cdr3_nt: TGTGCCAGCAGCCAGCTAAGGGGAACGTACGAGCAGTACTTC; cdr3_aa: CASSQLRGTYEQYF
v_call: TRBV5-4; d_call: -; clone_size: -; j_call: TRBJ2-7; cdr3_nt: TGTGCCAGCAGCTTTCCGGGGGGCTCGGAGGAGCAGTACTTC; cdr3_aa: CASSFPGGSEEQYF
v_call: TRBV18; d_call: -; clone_size: few; j_call: TRBJ2-1; cdr3_nt: TGTGCCAGCTCACCATCCACAGGGTTATCCTACAATGAGCAGTTCTTC; cdr3_aa: CASSPSTGLSYNEQFF
v_call: TRBV28; d_call: TRBD2; clone_size: -; j_call: TRBJ2-5; cdr3_nt: TGTGCCAGCAGTTCGTTAACTAGCCCGAGCGGGGACTTC; cdr3_aa: CASSSLTSPSGDF
v_call: TRBV5-4; d_call: -; clone_size: -; j_call: TRBJ2-2; cdr3_nt: TGTGCCAGCAGCTCCGAGGTAGCGAACACCGGGGAGCTGTTTTTT; cdr3_aa: CASSSEVANTGELFF
v_call: TRBV28; d_call: -; clone_size: -; j_call: TRBJ2-2; cdr3_nt: TGTGCCATCGAACAATCCCGCACCGGGGAGCTGTTTTTT; cdr3_aa: CAIEQSRTGELFF
v_call: TRBV5-1; d_call: TRBD1; clone_size: -; j_call: TRBJ2-1; cdr3_nt: TGCGCCAGCGCCGGACAGGGACGGGAGGAGCAGTTCTTC; cdr3_aa: CASAGQGREEQFF
v_call: TRBV5-1; d_call: TRBD1; clone_size: -; j_call: TRBJ1-2; cdr3_nt: TGCGCCAGCAGCTTTCCGGGACAGGGAGGAGGCTACACCTTC; cdr3_aa: CASSFPGQGGGYTF
v_call: TRBV28; d_call: -; clone_size: -; j_call: TRBJ2-3; cdr3_nt: TGTGCCAGCAGTTTACGCCCGGACAGCGCGCAGTATTTT; cdr3_aa: CASSLRPDSAQYF
v_call: TRBV7-8; d_call: -; clone_size: -; j_call: TRBJ2-5; cdr3_nt: TGTGCCAGCAGCCTAACGACAAAAGAGACCCAGTACTTC; cdr3_aa: CASSLTTKETQYF
v_call: TRBV30; d_call: TRBD2; clone_size: -; j_call: TRBJ2-5; cdr3_nt: TGTGCCTGGAGTGTACTAGCGGGGGGTCAAGAGACCCAGTACTTC; cdr3_aa: CAWSVLAGGQETQYF
v_call: TRBV2; d_call: -; clone_size: -; j_call: TRBJ2-7; cdr3_nt: TGTGCCAGCAACAGAGCCCTGGGGCGAGAGTACTTC; cdr3_aa: CASNRALGREYF
v_call: TRBV5-1; d_call: TRBD2; clone_size: -; j_call: TRBJ2-3; cdr3_nt: TGCGCCAGCAGCGCCGATCCGGGACTAGCCGAAGGCCAGTATTTT; cdr3_aa: CASSADPGLAEGQYF
v_call: TRBV13; d_call: -; clone_size: few; j_call: TRBJ1-4; cdr3_nt: TGTGCCAGCAGGGGGGGTTATGAAAAACTGTTTTTT; cdr3_aa: CASRGGYEKLFF
v_call: TRBV7-2; d_call: -; clone_size: -; j_call: TRBJ2-2; cdr3_nt: TGTGCCAGCAGAGAGACTGCGTGGGACACCGGGGAGCTGTTTTTT; cdr3_aa: CASRETAWDTGELFF
v_call: TRBV30; d_call: TRBD2; clone_size: -; j_call: TRBJ2-5; cdr3_nt: TGTGCCTGGAGTCAGAGCGGGAGGTTGGGAGAGACCCAGTACTTC; cdr3_aa: CAWSQSGRLGETQYF
v_call: TRBV18; d_call: TRBD1; clone_size: -; j_call: TRBJ2-1; cdr3_nt: TGTGCCAGCTCACCAAGGGACAGGGTAGGCTACAATGAGCAGTTCTTC; cdr3_aa: CASSPRDRVGYNEQFF
v_call: TRBV7-2; d_call: -; clone_size: once; j_call: TRBJ1-1; cdr3_nt: TGTGCCAGCAGGAGACAGAGCATGAACACTGAAGCTTTCTTT; cdr3_aa: CASRRQSMNTEAFF
v_call: TRBV19; d_call: -; clone_size: -; j_call: TRBJ2-2; cdr3_nt: TGTGCCAGTACCGACCCCCTAGGTAAATACGTCGCCGGGGAGCTGTTTTTT; cdr3_aa: CASTDPLGKYVAGELFF
v_call: TRBV10-3; d_call: TRBD2; clone_size: -; j_call: TRBJ2-1; cdr3_nt: TGTGCCATCAGTCCCTTAGCGGGGGGGGACAATGAGCAGTTCTTC; cdr3_aa: CAISPLAGGDNEQFF
v_call: TRBV6-5; d_call: TRBD2; clone_size: -; j_call: TRBJ2-2; cdr3_nt: TGTGCCAGCAGTTACGGCGGGGGACTCTCCGGGGAGCTGTTTTTT; cdr3_aa: CASSYGGGLSGELFF
v_call: TRBV5-1; d_call: -; clone_size: -; j_call: TRBJ2-5; cdr3_nt: TGCGCCAGCAGCGAGCGAACCGTTTATGAGACCCAGTACTTC; cdr3_aa: CASSERTVYETQYF
v_call: TRBV25-1; d_call: TRBD1; clone_size: once; j_call: TRBJ2-1; cdr3_nt: TGTGCCAGCACCCCCAGGGGGATAACAGGGTATAATGAGCAGTTCTTC; cdr3_aa: CASTPRGITGYNEQFF
v_call: TRBV19; d_call: TRBD2; clone_size: once; j_call: TRBJ2-1; cdr3_nt: TGTGCCAGTAGTCGAAGCGGGGGGACTAGCCATGGACGCTACAATGAGCAGTTCTTC; cdr3_aa: CASSRSGGTSHGRYNEQFF
v_call: TRBV7-8; d_call: -; clone_size: -; j_call: TRBJ1-1; cdr3_nt: TGTGCCAGCAGCCGAATAGCCCGGGGCACTGAAGCTTTCTTT; cdr3_aa: CASSRIARGTEAFF
v_call: TRBV27; d_call: TRBD2; clone_size: -; j_call: TRBJ2-1; cdr3_nt: TGTGCCAGCAGTTTTGGACTAGCGGGGTTATCGAGGTACAATGAGCAGTTCTTC; cdr3_aa: CASSFGLAGLSRYNEQFF